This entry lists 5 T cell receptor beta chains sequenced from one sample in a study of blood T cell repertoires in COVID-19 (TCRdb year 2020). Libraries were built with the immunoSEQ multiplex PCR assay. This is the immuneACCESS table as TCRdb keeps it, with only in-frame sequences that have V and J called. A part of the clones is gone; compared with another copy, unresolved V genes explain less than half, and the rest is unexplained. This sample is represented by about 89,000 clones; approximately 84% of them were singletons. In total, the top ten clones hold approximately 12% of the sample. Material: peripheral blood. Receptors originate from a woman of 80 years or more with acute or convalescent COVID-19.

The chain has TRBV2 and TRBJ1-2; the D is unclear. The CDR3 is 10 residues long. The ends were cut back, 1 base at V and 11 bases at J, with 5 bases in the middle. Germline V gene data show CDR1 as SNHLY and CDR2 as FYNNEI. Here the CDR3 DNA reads TGTGCCAGCAGTGAAGGTCGGTACACCTTC. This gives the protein CASSEGRYTF.

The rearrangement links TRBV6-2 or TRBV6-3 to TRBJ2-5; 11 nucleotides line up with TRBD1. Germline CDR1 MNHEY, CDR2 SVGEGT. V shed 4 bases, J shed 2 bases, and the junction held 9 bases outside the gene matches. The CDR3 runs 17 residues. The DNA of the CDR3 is TGTGCCAGCAGTTTAGGACAGGGGGCATTGGGGCAAGAGACCCAGTACTTC. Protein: CASSLGQGALGQETQYF.

CDR3 loop: CASSFGTGNNQPQHF. The DNA for the CDR3 is TGTGCCAGCAGCTTCGGGACAGGAAATAATCAGCCCCAGCATTTT. V gene TRBV3-1 (or the pseudogene TRBV3-2) combines with J gene TRBJ1-5, with 8 bases identical to TRBD1. Per the germline V gene, CDR1 is LGHDT and CDR2 is YNNKEL (reference sequence). V shed 5 bases and J 4 bases; nucleotides not matched to a gene: 7. The CDR3 consists of 15 residues.

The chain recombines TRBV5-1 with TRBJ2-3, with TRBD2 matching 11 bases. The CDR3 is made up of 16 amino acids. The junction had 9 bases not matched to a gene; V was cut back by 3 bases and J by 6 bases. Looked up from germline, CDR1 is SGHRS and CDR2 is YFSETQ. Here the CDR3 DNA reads TGCGCCAGCAGCTCTAAACTAGCGGGGGCAGGGGATACGCAGTATTTT. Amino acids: CASSSKLAGAGDTQYF. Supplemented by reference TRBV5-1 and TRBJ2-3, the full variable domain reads KAGVTQTPRYLIKTRGQQVTLSCSPISGHRSVSWYQQTPGQGLQFLFEYFSETQRNKGNFPGRFSGRQFSNSRSEMNVSTLELGDSALYLCASSSKLAGAGDTQYFGPGTRLTVL.

The CDR3 loop is CASSVYDESSYNEQFF. CDR3 DNA sequence: TGTGCCAGCAGCGTCTACGATGAAAGCTCCTACAATGAGCAGTTCTTC. The rearrangement links TRBV9 to TRBJ2-1; D is undetermined. This CDR3 has 16 amino acids. V lost 2 bases to trimming and J lost 0 bases, with 12 bases between them. Germline assignment: CDR1 SGDLS and CDR2 YYNGEE.